Each of the 15 T cell receptor beta chains below was sequenced from the same sample in a study of blood T cell repertoires in COVID-19. Sequenced by immunoSEQ multiplex PCR; TCRdb stores in-frame clones only, minus some. The sample lists nearly 300,000 clones, approximately 88% occurring once. The sample was peripheral blood. The origin of the receptors is a human donor with COVID-19, enrolled during active disease. The donor label of this sample is uncertain.

The CDR3 DNA follows: TGCGCCAGCAGCCCAGCGGGAAGGATTAATGAGCAGTTCTTC. Translated: CASSPAGRINEQFF. The chain couples TRBV4-1 to TRBJ2-1, with 7 bases matching TRBD2. CDR3 size: 14 residues. The germline V gene has CDR1 MGHRA and CDR2 YSYEKL. V trimming: 4 bases; J trimming: 7 bases; junction bases outside the gene matches: 7.

This rearrangement joins TRBV12-3 or TRBV12-4 to TRBJ2-5, with D perhaps matching TRBD1 (6 bases). Trimming cost V 3 bases and J 4 bases, with 9 bases left between them. The CDR3 runs 13 residues. The CDR3, as DNA: TGTGCCAGCAGTTTGGCAGGGGCAGAGACCCAGTACTTC. Encoded protein: CASSLAGAETQYF.

This chain connects TRBV5-4 to TRBJ1-2; 8 bases are a match to TRBD1. The V and J ends lost 1 base and 4 bases, in that order; junction bases with no gene match: 3. The CDR3 is 14 residues long. Germline CDR1 SGHNT, CDR2 YYREEE (reference sequence). CDR3 DNA: TGTGCCAGCAGCTTGAACAGGGGGGGCTATGGCTACACCTTC. Translating it yields CASSLNRGGYGYTF.

The gene calls are TRBV27 and TRBJ2-1, with 13 bases identical to TRBD2. This CDR3 region has 18 residues. Trimming took 5 bases from V and 0 from J; bases not matched to a gene: 7. Germline lookup yields CDR1 MNHEY and CDR2 SMNVEV (reference sequence). CDR3 bases: TGTGCCAGCAGTCCCGGGACTAGCGGGATGAGCTCCTACAATGAGCAGTTCTTC. It yields the protein CASSPGTSGMSSYNEQFF.

This rearrangement joins TRBV3-1 (or the pseudogene TRBV3-2) to TRBJ2-7; 11 nucleotides align to TRBD1. V dropped 4 bases and J dropped 0; count of bases not matched to a gene: 11. Germline V gene sequence: CDR1 LGHDT, CDR2 YNNKEL (reference sequence). The CDR3 runs 18 residues. CDR3: CASSRFRTGGPGSYEQYF. Here the CDR3 DNA reads TGTGCCAGCAGCCGCTTCAGGACAGGGGGCCCGGGCTCCTACGAGCAGTACTTC.

The rearrangement joins TRBV2 to TRBJ2-5; D might be TRBD2 (5 bases). This CDR3 is built from 13 residues. CDR1 and CDR2 (germline): SNHLY, FYNNEI. V shed 6 bases and J shed 5 bases, with 13 bases lying between them. The CDR3 nucleotides read TGTGCCAGCAGGAGTCTGAGGGCCGAGACCCAGTACTTC. Translated, it gives CASRSLRAETQYF.

This clone occurred a few times. V gene TRBV28 combines with J gene TRBJ1-4, with 8 bases identical to TRBD1. V was clipped by 2 bases and J by 0 bases; unmatched bases: 8. Germline lookup yields CDR1 MDHEN and CDR2 SYDVKM. CDR3 length: 18 residues. In nucleotides, the CDR3 is TGTGCCAGCAGTTTAGCAGGGGGCCTGACTGCAACTAATGAAAAACTGTTTTTT. This codes for CASSLAGGLTATNEKLFF.

The rearrangement joins TRBV3-1 (or the pseudogene TRBV3-2) to TRBJ1-1; D call uncertain. Germline V gene data show CDR1 as LGHDT and CDR2 as YNNKEL (reference sequence). The V end was cut by 3 bases, the J end by 1 base, with 9 bases between. The CDR3 has 14 amino acids. The CDR3 loop is CASSHRPGNTEAFF. The CDR3 DNA is TGTGCCAGCAGCCACCGACCGGGGAACACTGAAGCTTTCTTT.

The chain joins TRBV4-1 to TRBJ2-1, with TRBD1 matching over 10 bases. Germline CDR1 is MGHRA and CDR2 is YSYEKL. V dropped 0 bases and J dropped 6; count of bases not matched to a gene: 5. The CDR3 loop spans 16 amino acids. The CDR3 is CASSQERGQGINEQFF. In nucleotides, the CDR3 is TGCGCCAGCAGCCAAGAGCGGGGACAGGGGATCAATGAGCAGTTCTTC.

Of note for this clone: Other DNA sequences within the sample encode an identical CDR3. The J gene is TRBJ2-3, the V gene TRBV5-1; D is perhaps TRBD2 (5 bases). Trimming cost V 0 bases and J 3 bases, with 5 bases left between them. The germline V gene encodes CDR1 SGHRS and CDR2 YFSETQ. This CDR3 is 13 amino acids long. The CDR3 here is CASSLAGTDTQYF. For the CDR3, the DNA is TGCGCCAGCAGCTTGGCGGGAACAGATACGCAGTATTTT.

Worth noting for this clone: This CDR3 is also generated by other DNA sequences in the sample. The rearrangement uses TRBV3-1 (or the pseudogene TRBV3-2) and TRBJ1-5, with unresolved D. This CDR3 spans 13 amino acids. V lost 0 bases to trimming and J lost 6 bases, with 6 bases between them. In germline, CDR1 is LGHDT, CDR2 YNNKEL (reference sequence). The CDR3 DNA reads TGTGCCAGCAGCCAAGATCGGGGTCAGCCCCAGCATTTT. Its translation is CASSQDRGQPQHF.

The chain recombines TRBV7-8 with TRBJ2-1, with 12 nucleotides matching TRBD2. The CDR3 spans 16 residues. With V trimmed by 5 bases and J by 2 bases, 4 bases remained unmatched. CDR1 and CDR2 (germline): SGHVS, FQNEAQ. The CDR3 DNA reads as TGTGCCAGCAGCCTAGGACTAGCGGGGACCTACAATGAGCAGTTCTTC. Residues: CASSLGLAGTYNEQFF.

This clone was observed a handful of times. V gene TRBV19 combines with J gene TRBJ1-1; 8 bases agree with TRBD1. V was pared by 1 base and J by 11 bases, with 6 bases of the junction left unmatched. The CDR3 spans 13 residues. The V gene's germline CDR1 is LNHDA and CDR2 SQIVND (reference sequence). This chain's CDR3 is CASSIAVRDRAFF. The CDR3 DNA follows: TGTGCCAGTAGTATAGCGGTGCGGGACAGGGCTTTCTTT.

The chain couples TRBV7-2 to TRBJ2-5, with D maybe TRBD2 (7 bases). Germline values: CDR1 SGHTA, CDR2 FQGNSA. The CDR3 loop spans 16 amino acids. V lost 4 bases and J 3 bases, leaving 18 bases between the germline ends. This CDR3 is CASSWSGGGLKETQYF. Written as DNA, the CDR3 is TGTGCCAGCAGCTGGTCGGGGGGCGGCCTAAAAGAGACCCAGTACTTC.

This clone was seen once. The chain carries TRBV29-1 and TRBJ2-1; D may be TRBD2 (5 bases). V shed 0 bases and J shed 4 bases, with 7 bases lying between them. The germline V gene encodes CDR1 SQVTM and CDR2 ANQGSEA. The CDR3 contains 13 residues. CDR3 residues: CSVEDRTYNEQFF. The CDR3 DNA reads TGCAGCGTTGAAGATAGGACTTACAATGAGCAGTTCTTC.